A single sample gave rise to the 15 T cell receptor beta chains below, sequenced in a study of blood T cell repertoires in COVID-19. Sequencing was performed with immunoSEQ multiplex PCR; in TCRdb, only in-frame clones are kept and a portion is missing. The sample has some 150,000 clones; just under 90% are singletons. The sequencing sample was made of peripheral blood. The source is a man in his late teens or twenties with active or convalescent COVID-19.

The chain links TRBV6-2 or TRBV6-3 to TRBJ1-6; TRBD1 agrees at 8 bases. The germline gives CDR1 MNHEY, CDR2 SVGEGT. J lost 6 bases, V lost 2 bases, and 3 bases had no gene match. The CDR3 sequence is 15 residues long. CDR3 loop: CASSYGDRSNSPLHF. CDR3 in DNA: TGTGCCAGCAGTTACGGGGACAGGAGTAATTCACCCCTCCACTTT.

In DNA form, the CDR3 reads TGTGCCACCAGTGCGGCCCCTGGGACAGAAAGAAACACCGGGGAGCTGTTTTTT. It codes for CATSAAPGTERNTGELFF. V is TRBV24-1 and J is TRBJ2-2; TRBD1 agrees at 7 bases. The CDR3 is made up of 18 amino acids. The ends lost 5 bases at V and 2 bases at J; junction bases unmatched: 13. Germline V gene data show CDR1 as KGHDR and CDR2 as SFDVKD.

This chain joins TRBV28 and TRBJ2-6, with D perhaps matching TRBD1 (5 bases). Germline V gene sequence: CDR1 MDHEN, CDR2 SYDVKM. Deletions cut 7 bases from V and 3 bases from J, with 16 bases between. The CDR3 is 16 residues long. In DNA, the CDR3 is TGTGCCAGCACCCTAGTAGGGGCGCTTGGGGCCAACGTCCTGACTTTC. As protein: CASTLVGALGANVLTF.

Written as DNA, the CDR3 is TGTGCCAGCAGCTCTTCCAGGGGGAGCACTGAGCAGTTCTTC. It specifies CASSSSRGSTEQFF. The chain has TRBV7-7 and TRBJ2-1; 7 bases align to TRBD1. CDR1 is SSHAT, CDR2 FNYEAQ, per germline (reference sequence). The CDR3 sequence is 14 residues long. After removal of 4 bases from V and 9 bases from J, the junction contained 9 bases not matched to a gene.

The chain combines TRBV24-1 with TRBJ2-2; 7 nucleotides match TRBD1. V lost 10 bases and J lost 2; bases outside the gene matches: 9. CDR3 size: 15 residues. CDR1 KGHDR and CDR2 SFDVKD come from the germline V gene. CDR3 residues: CATSDRVINTGELFF. The CDR3, as DNA: TGTGCCACTTCAGACAGGGTAATAAACACCGGGGAGCTGTTTTTT.

CDR3 sequence: CASSRVNTEAFF. For the CDR3, the DNA is TGTGCCAGCAGCCGCGTAAACACTGAAGCTTTCTTT. The chain links TRBV3-1 (or the pseudogene TRBV3-2) to TRBJ1-1, with D unresolved. This CDR3 region has 12 residues. Germline V CDR1 and CDR2: LGHDT, YNNKEL (reference sequence). V dropped 4 bases and J dropped 2 bases, with 5 bases sitting between them.

A word on this clone: Other DNA sequences within the sample encode an identical CDR3. This chain joins TRBV27 and TRBJ1-1; D gene uncertain. CDR3 length equals 13 residues. Germline CDR1 is MNHEY and CDR2 is SMNVEV (reference sequence). V lost 3 bases, J lost 1 base, and 6 bases lay in between. In DNA form, the CDR3 reads TGTGCCAGCAGTTTTTCCCGGAACACTGAAGCTTTCTTT. The encoded protein is CASSFSRNTEAFF.

This chain uses TRBV4-3 with TRBJ1-5, with 7 positions matching TRBD1. J lost 6 bases, V lost 0 bases, and 5 bases had no gene match. The germline CDR1 and CDR2 sequences are LGHNA and YSLEER. This CDR3 spans 15 amino acids. CDR3 loop: CASSQDQRGRQPQHF. The CDR3 bases are TGCGCCAGCAGCCAAGATCAGAGGGGGCGTCAGCCCCAGCATTTT.

The chain has TRBV27 and TRBJ2-7; 12 positions match TRBD2. The J segment lost 2 bases and the V segment lost 6 bases, leaving 8 bases of the junction unmatched. The germline gives CDR1 MNHEY, CDR2 SMNVEV (reference sequence). This CDR3 is 16 amino acids long. CDR3 bases: TGTGCCAGCAGCTCGGGACTAGCGGGTTTAACCTACGAGCAGTACTTC. Translation: CASSSGLAGLTYEQYF.

The chain has TRBV4-1 and TRBJ1-1, with 8 bases lining up with TRBD1. Per the germline V gene, CDR1 is MGHRA and CDR2 is YSYEKL. The CDR3 is made up of 14 amino acids. J gave up 5 bases and V 1 base, and 3 bases lay outside the gene matches. CDR3 loop: CASSQGQGWTEAFF. The CDR3 bases are TGCGCCAGCAGCCAAGGACAGGGGTGGACTGAAGCTTTCTTT.

The chain carries TRBV5-1 and TRBJ2-6; TRBD1 is a possible D gene (5 bases). The germline V and J ends were trimmed by 2 bases and 0 bases, with 15 bases remaining between them. Germline-derived CDR1 and CDR2 are SGHRS and YFSETQ. The CDR3 spans 18 residues. The CDR3, as DNA: TGCGCCAGCAGCTTAAAACAGGTGACGGCCTCTGGGGCCAACGTCCTGACTTTC. This codes for CASSLKQVTASGANVLTF.

This chain connects TRBV7-8 to TRBJ1-1, with D unresolved. Germline assignment: CDR1 SGHVS and CDR2 FQNEAQ. The CDR3 totals 13 residues. Trimming removed 1 base from V and 4 bases from J, with 7 bases in between. DNA of the CDR3: TGTGCCAGCAGCTTAGTAGAGTCCACTGAAGCTTTCTTT. This codes for CASSLVESTEAFF.

The chain joins TRBV15 to TRBJ2-5; weak D call: TRBD1 (7 bases). Trimming left V 8 bases short and J 4 bases short, with 20 bases between. Germline V gene sequence: CDR1 LNHNV, CDR2 YYDKDF (reference sequence). The CDR3 is 15 amino acids. The CDR3 region has the DNA TGTGCCACCGGGGGGCTCGACAGGGCGGGAGAGACCCAGTACTTC. Protein product: CATGGLDRAGETQYF.

V is TRBV30 and J is TRBJ1-2; tentatively, D is TRBD1 (5 bases). V gave up 5 bases and J gave up 2 bases, with 9 bases separating them. The germline V gene has CDR1 GTSNPN and CDR2 SVGIG (reference sequence). This CDR3 comprises 12 residues. The CDR3 coding sequence is TGTGCCTGGCAAGGGGAAAACTATGGCTACACCTTC. Amino acid sequence: CAWQGENYGYTF.

The rearrangement joins TRBV3-1 (or the pseudogene TRBV3-2) to TRBJ1-2; D is perhaps TRBD1 (5 bases). This CDR3 has 14 residues. Looked up from germline, CDR1 is LGHDT and CDR2 is YNNKEL (reference sequence). V gave up 1 base and J gave up 4 bases, with 10 bases separating them. The CDR3 loop reads CASSQGEGPYGYTF. The CDR3 DNA sequence: TGTGCCAGCAGCCAAGGGGAGGGACCCTATGGCTACACCTTC.